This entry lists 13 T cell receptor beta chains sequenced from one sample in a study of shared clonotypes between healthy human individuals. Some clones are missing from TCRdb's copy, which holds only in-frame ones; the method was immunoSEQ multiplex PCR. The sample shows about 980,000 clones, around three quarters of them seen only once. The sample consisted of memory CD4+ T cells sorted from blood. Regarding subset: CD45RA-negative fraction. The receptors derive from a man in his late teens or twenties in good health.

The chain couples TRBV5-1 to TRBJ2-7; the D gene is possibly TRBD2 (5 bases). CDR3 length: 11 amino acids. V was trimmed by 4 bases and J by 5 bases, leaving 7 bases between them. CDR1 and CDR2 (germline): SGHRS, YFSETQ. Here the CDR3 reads CASSGRDEQYF. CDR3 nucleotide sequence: TGCGCCAGCAGCGGGCGGGACGAGCAGTACTTC.

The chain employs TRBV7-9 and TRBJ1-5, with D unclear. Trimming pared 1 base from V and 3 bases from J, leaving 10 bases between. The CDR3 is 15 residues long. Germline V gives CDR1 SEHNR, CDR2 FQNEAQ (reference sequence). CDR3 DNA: TGTGCCAGCAGCTTAGGGTCGGGGTTCAATCAGCCCCAGCATTTT. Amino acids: CASSLGSGFNQPQHF.

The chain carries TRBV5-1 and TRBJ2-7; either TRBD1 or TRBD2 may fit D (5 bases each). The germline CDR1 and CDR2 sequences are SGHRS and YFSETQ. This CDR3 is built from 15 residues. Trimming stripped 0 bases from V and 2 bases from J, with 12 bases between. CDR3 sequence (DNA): TGCGCCAGCAGCTTGGACGGGACGGCAACCTACGAGCAGTACTTC. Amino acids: CASSLDGTATYEQYF.

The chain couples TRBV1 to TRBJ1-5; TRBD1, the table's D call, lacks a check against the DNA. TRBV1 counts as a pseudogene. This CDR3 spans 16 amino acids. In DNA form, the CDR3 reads TGCACCAGCAAAGGGGGACAGGGACGGAGCAATCAGCCCCAGCATTTT. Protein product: CTSKGGQGRSNQPQHF.

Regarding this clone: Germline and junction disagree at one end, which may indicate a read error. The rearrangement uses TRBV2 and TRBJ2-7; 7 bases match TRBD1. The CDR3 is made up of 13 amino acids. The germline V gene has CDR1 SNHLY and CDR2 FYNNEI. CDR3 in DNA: TGTGCCAGCAGGGAAGGGACAGTCGACGAGCAGTACTTC. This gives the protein CASREGTVDEQYF. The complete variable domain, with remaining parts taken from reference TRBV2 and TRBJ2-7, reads EPEVTQTPSHQVTQMGQEVILRCVPISNHLYFYWYRQILGQKVEFLVSFYNNEISEKSEIFDDQFSVERPDGSNFTLKIRSTKLEDSAMYFCASREGTVDEQYFGPGTRLTVT.

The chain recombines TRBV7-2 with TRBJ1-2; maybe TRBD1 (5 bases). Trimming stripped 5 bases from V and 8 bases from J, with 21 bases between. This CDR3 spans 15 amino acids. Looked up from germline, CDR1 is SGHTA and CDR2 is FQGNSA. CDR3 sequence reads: CASSLGGAAETGYTF. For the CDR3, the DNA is TGTGCCAGCAGCCTGGGCGGGGCGGCAGAAACGGGCTACACCTTC.

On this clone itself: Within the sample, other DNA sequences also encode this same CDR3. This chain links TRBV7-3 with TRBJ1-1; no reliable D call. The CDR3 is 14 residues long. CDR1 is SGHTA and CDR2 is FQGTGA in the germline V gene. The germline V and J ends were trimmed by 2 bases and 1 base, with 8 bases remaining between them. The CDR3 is CASSLRRENTEAFF. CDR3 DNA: TGTGCCAGCAGCTTACGGAGAGAGAACACTGAAGCTTTCTTT.

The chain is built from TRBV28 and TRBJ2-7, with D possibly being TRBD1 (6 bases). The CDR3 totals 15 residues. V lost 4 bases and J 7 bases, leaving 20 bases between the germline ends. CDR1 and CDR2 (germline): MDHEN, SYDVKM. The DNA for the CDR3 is TGTGCCAGCAGTTCCGATCAGGGGTTGTTTGGGGAGCAGTACTTC. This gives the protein CASSSDQGLFGEQYF. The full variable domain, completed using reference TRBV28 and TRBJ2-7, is DVKVTQSSRYLVKRTGEKVFLECVQDMDHENMFWYRQDPGLGLRLIYFSYDVKMKEKGDIPEGYSVSREKKERFSLILESASTNQTSMYLCASSSDQGLFGEQYFGPGTRLTVT.

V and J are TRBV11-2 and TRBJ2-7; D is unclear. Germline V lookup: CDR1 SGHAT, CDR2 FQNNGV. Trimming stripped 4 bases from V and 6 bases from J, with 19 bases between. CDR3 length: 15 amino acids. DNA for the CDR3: TGTGCCAGCAGCTCCGACTGGGTAAGGAGTGGCGAGCAGTACTTC. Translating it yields CASSSDWVRSGEQYF.

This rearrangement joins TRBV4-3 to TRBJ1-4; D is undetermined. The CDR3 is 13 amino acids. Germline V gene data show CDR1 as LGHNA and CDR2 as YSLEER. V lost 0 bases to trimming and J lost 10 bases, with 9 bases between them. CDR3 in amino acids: CASSQDNSGKLFF. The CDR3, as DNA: TGCGCCAGCAGCCAAGATAACTCCGGAAAACTGTTTTTT.

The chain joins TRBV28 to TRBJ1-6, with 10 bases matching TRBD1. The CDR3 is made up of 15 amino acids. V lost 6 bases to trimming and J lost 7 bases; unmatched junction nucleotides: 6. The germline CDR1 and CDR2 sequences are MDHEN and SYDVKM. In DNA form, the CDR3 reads TGTGCCAGCAGCCCGCCGGACAGGGGGAATTCACCCCTCCACTTT. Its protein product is CASSPPDRGNSPLHF. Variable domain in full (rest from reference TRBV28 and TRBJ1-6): DVKVTQSSRYLVKRTGEKVFLECVQDMDHENMFWYRQDPGLGLRLIYFSYDVKMKEKGDIPEGYSVSREKKERFSLILESASTNQTSMYLCASSPPDRGNSPLHFGNGTRLTVT.

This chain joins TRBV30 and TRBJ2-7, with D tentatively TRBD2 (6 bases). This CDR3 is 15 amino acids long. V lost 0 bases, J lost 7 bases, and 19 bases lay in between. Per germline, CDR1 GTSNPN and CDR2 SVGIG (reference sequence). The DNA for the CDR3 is TGTGCCTGGAGTGTAGGTATAATACCGGGGAGGGAGCAGTACTTC. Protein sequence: CAWSVGIIPGREQYF.

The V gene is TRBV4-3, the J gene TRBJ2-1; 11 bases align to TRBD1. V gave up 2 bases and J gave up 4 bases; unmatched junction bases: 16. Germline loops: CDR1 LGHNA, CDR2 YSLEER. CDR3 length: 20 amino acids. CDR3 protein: CASSQSPGLRTGGKYNEQFF. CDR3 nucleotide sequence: TGCGCCAGCAGCCAATCCCCCGGGTTGAGGACAGGGGGCAAATACAATGAGCAGTTCTTC.